The present entry profiles one T cell receptor (beta chain) with its context. TCRdb's copy holds only in-frame clones and misses some; the assay was immunoSEQ multiplex PCR. The repertoire holds 40,000 to 45,000 clones, with about four fifths as singletons. The CDR3 contains 14 residues. Germline V gene lookup returns CDR1 SGHRS and CDR2 YFSETQ. With 0 bases removed from V and 1 base from J, the gap between germline ends came to 7 bases. These data are taken from a study of STAT5B mutations in CD4+ large granular lymphocyte leukemia. Buffy coats from healthy blood donors served as controls. The sample was CD4+ T cells from blood buffy coats. The source of this sequence is a human donor in good health. The rearrangement links TRBV5-1 to TRBJ2-5, with a tentative D call TRBD1 (5 bases). CDR3 nucleotide sequence: TGCGCCAGCAGCTTGGTAGGGGCCCAAGAGACCCAGTACTTC. Its protein is CASSLVGAQETQYF.